This T cell receptor (beta chain) comes out of a study of response to subunit inactivated influenza vaccine. Study conclusions and caveats: The authors suggested that few new T cells are recruited per seasonal influenza vaccination.

Note on this clonotype: Its target is unknown.

TCRdb reprocessed the RT-PCR reads via MiXCR and lists one record per CDR3 protein. The data contain about 650,000 distinct CDR3 sequences, less than 20% of them singletons. The CDR3 spans 14 residues. In germline, CDR1 is LNHNV, CDR2 YYDKDF (reference sequence). V was cut by 0 bases and J by 9 bases, with 12 bases left in between. This sample comprised PBMCs from blood, obtained 11 to 12 days after vaccination. The J gene is TRBJ2-1, the V gene TRBV15; D remains ambiguous. The clonotype originates from a man aged 50-59 years who received an inactivated influenza vaccine. The CDR3 sequence: CATSRDIVGSEQFF. The CDR3, as DNA: TGTGCCACCAGCAGAGATATCGTTGGCAGTGAGCAGTTCTTC.